This TCR beta chain came from a study of T cells in tuberculosis. Notes on the study in general: A GMM-specific repertoire classifier reached 80% to 90% accuracy, AUROC 0.7 to 0.9. Active tuberculosis patients had shorter CDR3-alpha; the beta difference was nonsignificant. Selection depended on which cryopreserved specimens were available.

Each clinical donor contributed on average approximately 99,000 T cells from unsorted cryopreserved PBMC. This clone was observed once. Its antigen is still unknown. This table comes from immunoSEQ multiplex PCR, and its TCRdb copy is limited to in-frame clones, with some not included. The table records more than 35,000 clones, about 93% of them present only once. The specimen sequenced was PBMCs. The clonotype was recovered from a donor aged 10-35 years with latent tuberculosis or without tuberculosis infection.

This CDR3 reads CASSLASGDNEQFF. The DNA of the CDR3 is TGCGCCAGCAGCCTGGCTAGCGGGGACAATGAGCAGTTCTTC. The chain uses TRBV4-1 and TRBJ2-1, with TRBD2 identical over 9 bases. In germline, CDR1 is MGHRA, CDR2 YSYEKL. The CDR3 is 14 residues long. V gave up 4 bases and J gave up 5 bases; unmatched junction bases: 3.